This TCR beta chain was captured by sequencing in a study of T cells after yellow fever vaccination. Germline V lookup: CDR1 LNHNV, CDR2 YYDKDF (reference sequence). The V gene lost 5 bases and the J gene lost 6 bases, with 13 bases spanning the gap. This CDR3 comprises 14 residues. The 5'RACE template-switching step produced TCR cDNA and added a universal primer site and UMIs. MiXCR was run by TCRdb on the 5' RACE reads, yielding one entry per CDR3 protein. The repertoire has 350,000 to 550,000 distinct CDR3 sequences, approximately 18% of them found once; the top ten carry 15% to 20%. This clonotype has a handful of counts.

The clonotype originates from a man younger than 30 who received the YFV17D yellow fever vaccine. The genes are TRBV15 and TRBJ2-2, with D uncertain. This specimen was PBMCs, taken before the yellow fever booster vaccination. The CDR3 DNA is TGTGCCACCAGCGACGCTTCAGGTGCCGGGGAGCTGTTTTTT. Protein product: CATSDASGAGELFF.